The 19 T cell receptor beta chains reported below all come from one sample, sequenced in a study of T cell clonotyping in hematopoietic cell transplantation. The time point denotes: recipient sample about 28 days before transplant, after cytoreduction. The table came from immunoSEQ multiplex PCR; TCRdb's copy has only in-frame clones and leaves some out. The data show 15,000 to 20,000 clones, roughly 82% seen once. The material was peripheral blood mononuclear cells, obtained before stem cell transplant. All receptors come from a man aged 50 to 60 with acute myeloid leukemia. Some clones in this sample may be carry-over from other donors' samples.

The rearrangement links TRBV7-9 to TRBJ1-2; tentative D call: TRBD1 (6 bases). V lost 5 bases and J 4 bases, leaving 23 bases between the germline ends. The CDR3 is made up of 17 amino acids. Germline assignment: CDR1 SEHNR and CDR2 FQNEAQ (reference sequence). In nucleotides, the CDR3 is TGTGCCAGCAGCCAAATTAGGTTAGGACAGTTGGTCTATGGCTACACCTTC. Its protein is CASSQIRLGQLVYGYTF. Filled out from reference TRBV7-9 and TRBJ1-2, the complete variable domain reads DTGVSQNPRHKITKRGQNVTFRCDPISEHNRLYWYRQTLGQGPEFLTYFQNEAQLEKSRLLSDRFSAERPKGSFSTLEIQRTEQGDSAMYLCASSQIRLGQLVYGYTFGSGTRLTVV.

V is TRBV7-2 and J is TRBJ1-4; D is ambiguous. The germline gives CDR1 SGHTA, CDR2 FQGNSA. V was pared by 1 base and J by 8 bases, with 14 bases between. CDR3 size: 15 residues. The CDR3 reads CASSLGGPMREKLFF. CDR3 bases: TGTGCCAGCAGCTTAGGCGGACCTATGAGGGAAAAACTGTTTTTT.

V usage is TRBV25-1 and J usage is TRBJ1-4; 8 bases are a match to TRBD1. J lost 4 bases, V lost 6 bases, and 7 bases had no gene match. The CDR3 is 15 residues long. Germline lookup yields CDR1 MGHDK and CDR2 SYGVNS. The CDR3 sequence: CASSQQGGDNEKLFF. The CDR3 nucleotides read TGTGCCAGCAGCCAACAGGGGGGGGATAATGAAAAACTGTTTTTT.

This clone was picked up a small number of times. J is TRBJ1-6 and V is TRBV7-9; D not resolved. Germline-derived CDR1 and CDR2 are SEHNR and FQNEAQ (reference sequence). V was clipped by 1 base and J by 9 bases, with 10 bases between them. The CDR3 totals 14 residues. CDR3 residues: CASSLGEAGSPLHF. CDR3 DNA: TGTGCCAGCAGCTTAGGGGAGGCGGGTTCACCCCTCCACTTT.

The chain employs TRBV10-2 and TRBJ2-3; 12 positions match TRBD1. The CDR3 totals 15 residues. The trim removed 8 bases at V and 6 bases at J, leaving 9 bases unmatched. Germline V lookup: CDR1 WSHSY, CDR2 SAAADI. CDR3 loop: CASATGTGGRDTQYF. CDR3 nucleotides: TGCGCCAGCGCAACCGGGACAGGGGGCAGGGATACGCAGTATTTT.

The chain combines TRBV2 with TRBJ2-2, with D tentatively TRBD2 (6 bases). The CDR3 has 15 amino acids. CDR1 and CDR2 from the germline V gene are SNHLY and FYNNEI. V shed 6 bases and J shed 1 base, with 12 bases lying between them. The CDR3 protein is CASRPGLQNTGELFF. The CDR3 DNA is TGTGCCAGCAGACCGGGACTCCAGAACACCGGGGAGCTGTTTTTT.

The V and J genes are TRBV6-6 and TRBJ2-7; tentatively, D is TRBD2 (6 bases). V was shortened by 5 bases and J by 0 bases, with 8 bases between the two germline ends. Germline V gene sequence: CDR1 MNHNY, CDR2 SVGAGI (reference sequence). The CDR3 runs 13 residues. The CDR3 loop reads CASSPGVSYEQYF. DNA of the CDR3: TGTGCCAGCAGTCCGGGGGTCTCCTACGAGCAGTACTTC.

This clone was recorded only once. Here the CDR3 reads CASSGTPTATDTQYF. DNA for the CDR3: TGTGCCAGCAGCGGCACCCCCACGGCCACAGATACGCAGTATTTT. The chain is built from TRBV9 and TRBJ2-3; no firm D call. In germline, CDR1 is SGDLS, CDR2 YYNGEE. V shed 3 bases and J shed 2 bases, with 13 bases lying between them. The CDR3 covers 15 residues.

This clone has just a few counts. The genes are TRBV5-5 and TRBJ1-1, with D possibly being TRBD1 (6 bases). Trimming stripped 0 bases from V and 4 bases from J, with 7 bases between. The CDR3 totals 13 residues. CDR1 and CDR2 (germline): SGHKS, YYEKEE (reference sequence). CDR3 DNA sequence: TGTGCCAGCAGCTTGGGGGGGCCCACTGAAGCTTTCTTT. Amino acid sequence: CASSLGGPTEAFF.

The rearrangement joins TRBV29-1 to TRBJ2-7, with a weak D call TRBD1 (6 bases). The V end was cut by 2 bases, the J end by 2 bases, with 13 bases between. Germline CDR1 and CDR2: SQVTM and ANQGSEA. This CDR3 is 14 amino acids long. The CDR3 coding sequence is TGCAGCGTTGAAATGGGGACACAAGCCTACGAGCAGTACTTC. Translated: CSVEMGTQAYEQYF.

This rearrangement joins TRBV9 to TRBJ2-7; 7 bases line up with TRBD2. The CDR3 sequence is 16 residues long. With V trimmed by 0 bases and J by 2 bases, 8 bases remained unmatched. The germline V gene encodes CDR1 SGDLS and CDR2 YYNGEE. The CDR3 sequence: CASSVALAETTYEQYF. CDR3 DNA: TGTGCCAGCAGCGTAGCCCTAGCGGAGACGACCTACGAGCAGTACTTC.

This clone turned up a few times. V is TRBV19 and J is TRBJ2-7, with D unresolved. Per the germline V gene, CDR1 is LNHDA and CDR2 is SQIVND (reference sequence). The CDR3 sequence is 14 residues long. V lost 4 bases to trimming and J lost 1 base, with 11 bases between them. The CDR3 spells CASSTYTRSYEQYF. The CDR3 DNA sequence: TGTGCCAGTAGTACTTACACCCGATCCTACGAGCAGTACTTC.

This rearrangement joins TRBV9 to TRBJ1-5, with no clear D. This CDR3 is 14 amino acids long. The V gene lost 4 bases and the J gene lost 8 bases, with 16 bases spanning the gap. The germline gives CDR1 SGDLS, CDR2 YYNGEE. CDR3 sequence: CASSRGPALEPQHF. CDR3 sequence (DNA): TGTGCCAGCAGCCGTGGTCCGGCACTGGAGCCCCAGCATTTT.

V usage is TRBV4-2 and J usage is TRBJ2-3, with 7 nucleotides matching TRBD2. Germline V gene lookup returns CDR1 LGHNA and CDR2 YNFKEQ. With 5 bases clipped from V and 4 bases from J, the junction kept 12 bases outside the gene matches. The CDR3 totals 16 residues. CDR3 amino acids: CASSSGTGGPADTQYF. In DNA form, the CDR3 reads TGTGCCAGCAGCTCAGGGACGGGGGGACCCGCAGATACGCAGTATTTT.

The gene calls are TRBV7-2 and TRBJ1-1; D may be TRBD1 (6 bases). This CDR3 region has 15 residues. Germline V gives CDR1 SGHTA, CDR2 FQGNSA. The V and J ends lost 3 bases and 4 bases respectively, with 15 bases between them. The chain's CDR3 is CASSLGAAWGTEAFF. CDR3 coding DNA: TGTGCCAGCAGCTTGGGGGCGGCTTGGGGCACTGAAGCTTTCTTT.

The CDR3 is CSVDSPLQYF. For the CDR3, the DNA is TGCAGTGTAGACAGCCCGCTTCAGTACTTC. The genes are TRBV20-1 and TRBJ2-4, with D maybe TRBD1 (5 bases). The CDR3 consists of 10 residues. The V gene's germline CDR1 is DFQATT and CDR2 SNEGSKA (reference sequence). V was shortened by 7 bases and J by 11 bases, with 12 bases between the two germline ends.

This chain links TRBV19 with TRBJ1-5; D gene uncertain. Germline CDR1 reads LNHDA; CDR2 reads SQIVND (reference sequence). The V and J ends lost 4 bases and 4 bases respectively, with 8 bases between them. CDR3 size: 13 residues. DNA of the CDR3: TGTGCCAGTAGTACCACGGGGAATCAGCCCCAGCATTTT. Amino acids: CASSTTGNQPQHF.

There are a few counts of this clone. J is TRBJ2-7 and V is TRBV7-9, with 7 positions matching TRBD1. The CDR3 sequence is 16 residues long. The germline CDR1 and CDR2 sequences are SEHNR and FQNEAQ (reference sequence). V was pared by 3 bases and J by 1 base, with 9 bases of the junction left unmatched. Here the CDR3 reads CASSFDYRGRSYEQYF. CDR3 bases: TGTGCCAGCAGCTTCGATTACAGGGGTCGGTCCTACGAGCAGTACTTC.

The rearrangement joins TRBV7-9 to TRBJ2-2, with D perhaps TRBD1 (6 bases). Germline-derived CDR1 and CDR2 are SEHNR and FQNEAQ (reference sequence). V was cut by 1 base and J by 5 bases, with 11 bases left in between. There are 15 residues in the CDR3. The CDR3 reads CASSLGGRRTGELFF. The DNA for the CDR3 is TGTGCCAGCAGCTTAGGGGGGCGTCGAACCGGGGAGCTGTTTTTT.